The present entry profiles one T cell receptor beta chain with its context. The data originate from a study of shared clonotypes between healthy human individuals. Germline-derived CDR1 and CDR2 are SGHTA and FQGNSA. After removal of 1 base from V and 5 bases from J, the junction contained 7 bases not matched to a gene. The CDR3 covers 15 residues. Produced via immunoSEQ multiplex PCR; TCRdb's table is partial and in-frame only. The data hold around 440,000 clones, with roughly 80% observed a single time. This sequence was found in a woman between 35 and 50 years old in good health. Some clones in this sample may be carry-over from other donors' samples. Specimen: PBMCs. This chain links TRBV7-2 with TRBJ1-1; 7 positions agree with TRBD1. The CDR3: CASSLVLTGRTEAFF. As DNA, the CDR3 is TGTGCCAGCAGCTTAGTATTGACAGGGAGAACTGAAGCTTTCTTT.